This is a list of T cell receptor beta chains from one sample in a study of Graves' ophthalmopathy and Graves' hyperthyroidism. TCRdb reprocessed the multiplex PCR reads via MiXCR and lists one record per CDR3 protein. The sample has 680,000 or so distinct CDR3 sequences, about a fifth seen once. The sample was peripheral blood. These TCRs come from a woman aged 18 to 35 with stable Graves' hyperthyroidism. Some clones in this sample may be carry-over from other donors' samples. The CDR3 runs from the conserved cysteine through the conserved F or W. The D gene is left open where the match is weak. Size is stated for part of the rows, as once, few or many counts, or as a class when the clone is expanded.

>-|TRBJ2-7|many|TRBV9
CASSASSVPDEQYF
TGTGCCAGCAGCGCGTCTAGCGTACCCGACGAGCAGTACTTC
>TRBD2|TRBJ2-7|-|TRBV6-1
CASSPGGWGYEQYF
TGTGCCAGCAGCCCCGGGGGGTGGGGGTACGAGCAGTACTTC
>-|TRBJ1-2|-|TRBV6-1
CASGQGPGYGYTF
TGTGCCAGCGGGCAGGGCCCGGGCTATGGCTACACCTTC
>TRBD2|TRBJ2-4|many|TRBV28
CAAGTSGRADIQYF
TGTGCAGCCGGGACTAGCGGGAGGGCCGACATTCAGTACTTC
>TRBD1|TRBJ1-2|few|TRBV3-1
CASSVTGTYGYTF
TGTGCCAGCAGCGTGACAGGGACTTATGGCTACACCTTC
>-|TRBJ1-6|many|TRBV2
CASSEGGTANSPLHF
TGTGCCAGCAGTGAAGGGGGAACAGCTAATTCACCCCTCCACTTT
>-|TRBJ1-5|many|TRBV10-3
CAISESVGVQPQHF
TGTGCCATCAGTGAGTCGGTGGGGGTCCAGCCCCAGCATTTT
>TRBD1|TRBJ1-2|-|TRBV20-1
CSAYGTGGLSNGYTF
TGCAGTGCTTACGGGACAGGCGGGCTTTCGAATGGCTACACCTTC
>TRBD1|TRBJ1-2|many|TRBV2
CASSGPGGSSNYGYTF
TGTGCCAGCAGTGGTCCAGGGGGGAGTTCTAACTATGGCTACACCTTC
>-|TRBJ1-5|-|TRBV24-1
CATSDPLYSNQPQHF
TGTGCCACCAGTGATCCGTTGTATAGCAATCAGCCCCAGCATTTT
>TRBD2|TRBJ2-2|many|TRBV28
CASSLELAGTGELFF
TGTGCCAGCAGTTTGGAACTAGCGGGCACCGGGGAGCTGTTTTTT
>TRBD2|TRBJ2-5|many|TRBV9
CASSVVGSGRGETQYF
TGTGCCAGCAGCGTAGTTGGTAGCGGGAGAGGAGAGACCCAGTACTTC
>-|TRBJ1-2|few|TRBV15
CATSRDARPAVNYGYTF
TGTGCCACCAGCAGAGATGCCCGACCTGCGGTTAACTATGGCTACACCTTC
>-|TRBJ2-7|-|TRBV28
CASSFPRQGPYEQYF
TGTGCCAGCAGTTTCCCCCGGCAGGGACCCTACGAGCAGTACTTC
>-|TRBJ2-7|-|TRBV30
CAWRPSQSVYEQYF
TGTGCCTGGAGACCTAGTCAATCGGTCTACGAGCAGTACTTC
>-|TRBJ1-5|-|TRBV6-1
CASSEAGGGYQPQHF
TGTGCCAGCAGTGAAGCGGGAGGGGGGTATCAGCCCCAGCATTTT
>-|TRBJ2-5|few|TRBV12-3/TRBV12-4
CASSLGTRSETQYF
TGTGCCAGCAGTTTAGGTACTAGGAGCGAGACCCAGTACTTC
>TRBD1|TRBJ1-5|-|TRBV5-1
CASSLGLLGTGDGQPQHF
TGCGCCAGCAGCTTGGGATTGCTAGGGACAGGGGATGGTCAGCCCCAGCATTTT
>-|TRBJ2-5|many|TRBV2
CASRYRGGETQYF
TGTGCCAGCAGGTACAGGGGAGGAGAGACCCAGTACTTC
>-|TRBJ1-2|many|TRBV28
CASSWGTSGGYTF
TGTGCCAGCAGTTGGGGGACTTCAGGTGGCTACACCTTC
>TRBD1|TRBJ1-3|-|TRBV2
CANLDRVENTIYF
TGTGCCAACCTGGACAGGGTGGAAAACACCATATATTTT
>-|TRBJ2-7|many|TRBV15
CATSRDLARSYEQYF
TGTGCCACCAGCAGAGATCTGGCACGATCCTACGAGCAGTACTTC
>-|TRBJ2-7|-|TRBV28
CASSSMSTYYGGSYEQYF
TGTGCCAGCTCTAGTATGTCCACCTATTACGGGGGCTCCTACGAGCAGTACTTC
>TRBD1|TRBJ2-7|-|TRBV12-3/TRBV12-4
CASSLNEGQYYEQYF
TGTGCCAGCAGTTTAAATGAGGGACAGTACTACGAGCAGTACTTC
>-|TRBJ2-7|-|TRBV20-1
CSASRGGSYEQYF
TGCAGTGCTAGCAGGGGGGGCTCCTACGAGCAGTACTTC
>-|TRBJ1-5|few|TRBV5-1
CASSLGWGQPQHF
TGCGCCAGCTCGCTTGGGTGGGGCCAGCCCCAGCATTTT
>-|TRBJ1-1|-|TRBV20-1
CSAHRDSNTEAFF
TGCAGTGCCCACCGGGACTCGAACACTGAAGCTTTCTTT
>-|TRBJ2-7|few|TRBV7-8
CASSLARARGGSYEQYF
TGTGCCAGCAGCTTAGCACGGGCAAGGGGTGGATCCTACGAGCAGTACTTC